The 30 T cell receptor beta chains below come from one sample, sequenced in a study of cytomegalovirus exposure and HLA in healthy donors. Primers for the PCR totalled 60 Vbeta and 13 Jbeta. Data came from immunoSEQ multiplex PCR; TCRdb stores just in-frame clones and leaves some out. The table shows over 150,000 clones, with roughly 83% occurring only once. The sample consisted of PBMCs. These receptor sequences come from a young man in good health and CMV-seropositive.

This sequence joins TRBV6-5 and TRBJ2-1; 12 nucleotides agree with TRBD2. Germline-derived CDR1 and CDR2 are MNHEY and SVGAGI. The CDR3 runs to 14 residues. The V gene end was trimmed by 5 bases and the J gene end by 8 bases; junction bases not matched to a gene: 4. CDR3 DNA: TGTGCCAGCAGTCGACTAGCGGGAGAGGATGAGCAGTTCTTC. Translating gives CASSRLAGEDEQFF.

The chain combines TRBV2 with TRBJ2-2; 9 nucleotides align to TRBD2. The V and J ends lost 6 bases and 7 bases, in that order; junction bases with no gene match: 9. The CDR3 consists of 15 residues. CDR1 is SNHLY, CDR2 FYNNEI, per germline. CDR3 coding DNA: TGTGCCAGCAGAGAGACTAGCGGATCGGACGGGGAGCTGTTTTTT. Its translation: CASRETSGSDGELFF.

For this clone: Other DNA sequences within the sample encode an identical CDR3. The genes are TRBV7-2 and TRBJ1-5; D perhaps matches TRBD1 (6 bases). Trimming stripped 5 bases from V and 0 bases from J, with 8 bases between. CDR3 length equals 14 residues. Germline lookup yields CDR1 SGHTA and CDR2 FQGNSA. CDR3 in amino acids: CASSVQGSNQPQHF. In DNA, the CDR3 is TGTGCCAGCAGCGTACAGGGTAGCAATCAGCCCCAGCATTTT.

The table lists this clone with a few counts. The rearrangement uses TRBV6-1 and TRBJ1-5, with D unclear. V shed 6 bases and J shed 7 bases, with 13 bases lying between them. Germline V CDR1 and CDR2: MNHNS, SASEGT. The CDR3 runs 13 residues. The CDR3: CASRREVEQPQHF. The CDR3 nucleotides are TGTGCCAGCAGGAGGGAAGTAGAACAGCCCCAGCATTTT.

The chain is built from TRBV9 and TRBJ2-7, with D perhaps TRBD1 (5 bases). Germline V gives CDR1 SGDLS, CDR2 YYNGEE. This CDR3 region has 14 residues. V lost 0 bases and J lost 5, with 12 bases in between. CDR3 in DNA: TGTGCCAGCAGCGTAGAGGCAGGGTCGAACGAGCAGTACTTC. This translates into CASSVEAGSNEQYF.

The chain couples TRBV7-3 to TRBJ1-1, with D perhaps matching TRBD1 (6 bases). The CDR3 is 12 amino acids. In germline, CDR1 is SGHTA, CDR2 FQGTGA. V was cut by 3 bases and J by 6 bases, with 8 bases left in between. The CDR3 reads CASSFTGPEAFF. The CDR3 DNA sequence: TGTGCCAGCAGCTTCACAGGGCCTGAAGCTTTCTTT.

The gene calls are TRBV5-1 and TRBJ2-5, with 10 bases fitting TRBD2. The CDR3 loop spans 17 amino acids. Germline lookup yields CDR1 SGHRS and CDR2 YFSETQ. V gave up 2 bases and J gave up 5 bases; unmatched junction bases: 12. The DNA for the CDR3 is TGCGCCAGCAGCTTAGAACCCGGAGCGGGAGGGGCTGAGACCCAGTACTTC. Protein sequence: CASSLEPGAGGAETQYF.

The gene calls are TRBV5-1 and TRBJ1-2; 7 nucleotides match TRBD1. This CDR3 has 14 amino acids. CDR1 SGHRS and CDR2 YFSETQ come from the germline V gene. The junction had 7 bases not matched to a gene; V was cut back by 0 bases and J by 8 bases. In DNA form, the CDR3 reads TGCGCCAGCAGCTTGGGTAGGGGGCTGGAGGGCTACACCTTC. This codes for CASSLGRGLEGYTF.

This sequence joins TRBV6-5 and TRBJ2-7, with D tentatively TRBD1 (5 bases). Trimming stripped 6 bases from V and 6 bases from J, with 15 bases between. The CDR3 runs to 13 residues. Germline CDR1 MNHEY, CDR2 SVGAGI. The CDR3 region is CASRGRTTSEQYF. DNA of the CDR3: TGTGCCAGCAGGGGAAGGACAACGAGCGAGCAGTACTTC.

The chain couples TRBV7-6 to TRBJ2-3, with D uncertain. CDR1 SGHVS and CDR2 FNYEAQ come from the germline V gene. Trimming took off 6 bases at V and 2 bases at J, with 12 bases between the two ends. The CDR3 sequence is 14 residues long. The CDR3 coding sequence is TGTGCCAGCAGTCCTGCGGCTAACACAGATACGCAGTATTTT. Its translation: CASSPAANTDTQYF.

The V call is TRBV12-5, the J call TRBJ1-4; TRBD1 aligns across 7 bases. V lost 7 bases and J lost 8; bases outside the gene matches: 7. The CDR3 totals 13 residues. Per the germline V gene, CDR1 is LGHNT and CDR2 is FRNRAP. Here the CDR3 DNA reads TGTGCTAGTGCCCGGGACAGAGACGAAAAACTGTTTTTT. It is translated as CASARDRDEKLFF.

J is TRBJ2-3 and V is TRBV5-1; possible D gene TRBD1, 5 bases. The CDR3 is made up of 16 amino acids. V was shortened by 4 bases and J by 2 bases, with 17 bases between the two germline ends. Germline V gene sequence: CDR1 SGHRS, CDR2 YFSETQ. The CDR3 reads CASSAPQAGYTDTQYF. DNA of the CDR3: TGCGCCAGCAGCGCCCCACAGGCCGGATACACAGATACGCAGTATTTT.

The V gene is TRBV30, the J gene TRBJ2-2; TRBD1 aligns across 8 bases. With V trimmed by 1 base and J by 7 bases, 5 bases remained unmatched. Germline V CDR1 and CDR2: GTSNPN, SVGIG (reference sequence). This CDR3 spans 14 amino acids. CDR3 in amino acids: CAWSGQGAGGELFF. In DNA form, the CDR3 reads TGTGCCTGGAGTGGGCAGGGGGCGGGCGGGGAGCTGTTTTTT.

The chain employs TRBV9 and TRBJ1-2; 8 bases are shared with TRBD1. Per germline, CDR1 SGDLS and CDR2 YYNGEE. Germline trimming cut 4 bases from V and 7 bases from J; bases unmatched to any gene: 9. CDR3 length: 14 amino acids. As DNA, the CDR3 is TGTGCCAGCAGCCCCAACACAGGGGGTAGTGGCTACACCTTC. This encodes CASSPNTGGSGYTF.

This clone appeared a few times. The chain joins TRBV6-5 to TRBJ2-3; weak D call: TRBD2 (7 bases). V was cut by 0 bases and J by 7 bases, with 14 bases left in between. CDR3 length: 15 residues. CDR1 MNHEY and CDR2 SVGAGI come from the germline V gene. Here the CDR3 DNA reads TGTGCCAGCAGTTACTCGAGGGGGGGGCCTAATACGCAGTATTTT. Translated, it gives CASSYSRGGPNTQYF.

The chain combines TRBV28 with TRBJ2-3; 8 bases are a match to TRBD2. This CDR3 has 18 residues. The germline CDR1 and CDR2 sequences are MDHEN and SYDVKM. V lost 8 bases and J lost 1; bases outside the gene matches: 17. The DNA of the CDR3 is TGTGCCAGCTATCCCGCGGGCCCAGCGGGAGTGGGCACAGATACGCAGTATTTT. This gives the protein CASYPAGPAGVGTDTQYF.

This clone was recorded a few times. The same CDR3 is also encoded by other DNA sequences in this sample. This chain links TRBV6-5 with TRBJ1-1; no firm D call. CDR1 MNHEY and CDR2 SVGAGI come from the germline V gene. This CDR3 contains 13 residues. Trimming removed 0 bases at V and 3 bases at J, with 5 bases between. CDR3 sequence: CASSYSRDTEAFF. The CDR3 nucleotides read TGTGCCAGCAGTTACTCGAGGGACACTGAAGCTTTCTTT.

This chain joins TRBV6-6 and TRBJ1-3, with D unclear. Trimming left V 0 bases short and J 7 bases short, with 13 bases between. The CDR3 has 15 amino acids. Per germline, CDR1 MNHNY and CDR2 SVGAGI (reference sequence). CDR3: CASSYSRGSGNTIYF. For the CDR3, the DNA is TGTGCCAGCAGTTACTCGAGAGGTTCGGGGAACACCATATATTTT.

This chain uses TRBV10-2 with TRBJ1-1; D not certain. V was trimmed by 10 bases and J by 3 bases, leaving 18 bases between them. The germline V gene encodes CDR1 WSHSY and CDR2 SAAADI. This CDR3 is built from 14 residues. In DNA form, the CDR3 reads TGCGCCACAACTGTCGGGGTGTGGGACACTGAAGCTTTCTTT. Amino acids: CATTVGVWDTEAFF.

The CDR3 reads CSVEQGKNTEAFF. CDR3 DNA: TGCAGCGTTGAACAGGGTAAGAACACTGAAGCTTTCTTT. The chain employs TRBV29-1 and TRBJ1-1; a weak D match, TRBD1 (5 bases). The CDR3 is 13 residues long. Germline-derived CDR1 and CDR2 are SQVTM and ANQGSEA. V was clipped by 2 bases and J by 1 base, with 8 bases between them.

The chain recombines TRBV28 with TRBJ2-4, with D perhaps TRBD1 (6 bases). Germline V gene lookup returns CDR1 MDHEN and CDR2 SYDVKM. V was pared by 2 bases and J by 6 bases, with 11 bases between. The CDR3 spans 14 residues. The chain's CDR3 is CASSLGGGGNIQYF. DNA for the CDR3: TGTGCCAGCAGTTTAGGGGGCGGTGGAAACATTCAGTACTTC.

This rearrangement joins TRBV28 to TRBJ1-1; tentative D call: TRBD1 (6 bases). Germline V gives CDR1 MDHEN, CDR2 SYDVKM. This CDR3 region has 17 residues. The germline V and J ends were trimmed by 7 bases and 6 bases, with 27 bases remaining between them. CDR3 coding DNA: TGTGCCAGCACTCCCCAGGGGAGCAAAATGTTGAGCGCTGAAGCTTTCTTT. This translates into CASTPQGSKMLSAEAFF.

J is TRBJ1-3 and V is TRBV10-3; D uncertain. The CDR3 runs to 14 residues. Germline V gene lookup returns CDR1 ENHRY and CDR2 SYGVKD. Trimming shortened V by 3 bases and J by 2 bases, and 8 bases separated the two germline ends. CDR3 sequence: CAISDSGTGNTIYF. The CDR3 DNA is TGTGCCATCAGTGATTCGGGGACTGGAAACACCATATATTTT.

The chain has TRBV12-2 and TRBJ2-4; TRBD2, the table's D call, was not compared with the DNA. TRBV12-2 is a listed pseudogene. This CDR3 contains 18 residues. CDR3 amino acids: CASRLSLAGFLAKNIQYF. The CDR3 bases are TGTGCAAGTCGCTTAAGCCTAGCGGGGTTTCTAGCCAAAAACATTCAGTACTTC.

The chain has TRBV7-9 and TRBJ2-7; 8 nucleotides match TRBD2. The germline V gene has CDR1 SEHNR and CDR2 FQNEAQ (reference sequence). The V and J ends lost 8 bases and 6 bases, in that order; junction bases with no gene match: 15. This CDR3 has 15 amino acids. The CDR3 bases are TGTGCCAGCGGCGTCGCGGGGCGGACTAGCTCCGAGCAGTACTTC. It codes for CASGVAGRTSSEQYF.

This chain uses TRBV10-3 with TRBJ2-3; TRBD2 agrees at 8 bases. The V segment lost 5 bases and the J segment 0 bases; nucleotides outside the gene matches: 10. Germline V lookup: CDR1 ENHRY, CDR2 SYGVKD. The CDR3 is 17 residues long. The CDR3: CAISQRVSGVSTDTQYF. DNA of the CDR3: TGTGCCATCAGTCAGCGGGTTAGCGGGGTCAGCACAGATACGCAGTATTTT.

The V and J genes are TRBV2 and TRBJ1-1; 8 nucleotides line up with TRBD1. The CDR3 is made up of 15 amino acids. V was clipped by 6 bases and J by 4 bases; unmatched bases: 10. CDR1 and CDR2 (germline): SNHLY, FYNNEI. As DNA, the CDR3 is TGTGCCAGCAGCAACGACAGGGGTAGTGGCACTGAAGCTTTCTTT. Amino acids: CASSNDRGSGTEAFF.

The chain employs TRBV20-1 and TRBJ2-7, with D perhaps TRBD2 (5 bases). Germline V lookup: CDR1 DFQATT, CDR2 SNEGSKA (reference sequence). V gave up 6 bases and J gave up 4 bases, with 10 bases separating them. The CDR3 has 11 amino acids. The CDR3 nucleotides read TGCAGTGCAAAGGGAGATTACGAGCAGTACTTC. Encoded protein: CSAKGDYEQYF.

On this clone itself: Relative to the germline gene, one junction end is altered; a read error may explain this. Within the sample, other DNA sequences also encode this same CDR3. This sequence joins TRBV30 and TRBJ1-4, with no clear D. This CDR3 comprises 15 residues. Germline assignment: CDR1 GTSNPN and CDR2 SVGIG (reference sequence). In DNA, the CDR3 is TGCGCCTGGAGTTCCGGAGGTATCACTAATGAAAAACTGTTTTTT. It encodes CAWSSGGITNEKLFF.

V gene TRBV7-2 combines with J gene TRBJ2-5; D is possibly TRBD2 (6 bases). The CDR3 consists of 14 residues. Germline V lookup: CDR1 SGHTA, CDR2 FQGNSA. V lost 5 bases, J lost 5 bases, and 15 bases lay in between. CDR3 residues: CASSPRMGRETQYF. CDR3 nucleotide sequence: TGTGCCAGCAGCCCGCGTATGGGGAGGGAGACCCAGTACTTC.